This T cell receptor beta chain stems from a study of OX40 agonist ivuxolimab in advanced cancers. General study points: In the expanded peripheral T cells, antigen specificity was never determined. Among patients with partial responses at 0.1-3.0 mg/kg, clonal expansion was among the lowest.

For this clone: The antigen is not known.

J was trimmed by 7 bases and V by 0 bases; bases with no gene match: 12. The germline V gene encodes CDR1 KGHSH and CDR2 LQKENI. The CDR3 runs 17 residues. Peripheral blood came from all dose cohorts at three timepoints. Sequencing was performed with immunoSEQ multiplex PCR; in TCRdb, only in-frame clones are kept and a portion is missing. The profile shows 70,000 or so clones, around 87% of them singletons. The V call is TRBV18, the J call TRBJ2-1; 7 nucleotides agree with TRBD1. This specimen consisted of CD4+ or CD8+ T cells sorted from blood, obtained in a trial of the OX40 agonist ivuxolimab. The TCR originated in an adult with an advanced solid tumor such as melanoma, head and neck, liver or kidney cancer. The CDR3 reads CASSPPATGTLGNEQFF. CDR3 bases: TGTGCCAGCTCACCACCGGCGACAGGGACCCTGGGGAATGAGCAGTTCTTC.